Below are 21 T cell receptor beta chains sequenced from a single sample in a study of blood T cell repertoires in COVID-19 (dated by TCRdb to the early 2020s). Library preparation was by the immunoSEQ multiplex PCR assay. The clones in this table, taken by TCRdb from immuneACCESS, are in-frame only. Not every clone is retained; where verified, under half of the shortfall comes from an unresolved V gene, and the cause of the rest is unknown. Here the sample has a few hundred thousand clones; 84% occur a single time. The top ten clones comprise 5.1% of the sample. The source material was peripheral blood. The receptors were gathered from a woman aged 60 to 75 who had recovered from COVID-19.

This clone has only a few counts. The chain couples TRBV6-5 to TRBJ1-2; D gene unclear. The V gene lost 4 bases and the J gene lost 5 bases, with 17 bases spanning the gap. The CDR3 has 15 amino acids. CDR1 and CDR2 (germline): MNHEY, SVGAGI. DNA for the CDR3: TGTGCCAGCAGTTCCACCGGGAGCCAATTTTATGGCTACACCTTC. Translation gives CASSSTGSQFYGYTF.

The V call is TRBV29-1, the J call TRBJ2-3; 11 bases align to TRBD2. Germline values: CDR1 SQVTM, CDR2 ANQGSEA. V lost 6 bases and J lost 8; bases outside the gene matches: 4. The CDR3 totals 12 residues. Written as DNA, the CDR3 is TGCAGCGTGGCGGGACTAGCGGCTACGCAGTATTTT. Its translation: CSVAGLAATQYF.

The table lists this clone with a count of one. The rearrangement joins TRBV18 to TRBJ1-5; D is possibly TRBD1 (5 bases). Germline V CDR1 and CDR2: KGHSH, LQKENI. CDR3 length: 13 residues. The ends were cut back, 6 bases at V and 4 bases at J, with 10 bases in the middle. The CDR3 loop reads CASSQGQNQPQHF. The CDR3 DNA reads as TGTGCCAGCTCCCAAGGACAAAATCAGCCCCAGCATTTT.

The rearrangement links TRBV7-9 to TRBJ1-1; tentative D call: TRBD1 (6 bases). Trimming shortened V by 6 bases and J by 11 bases, and 22 bases separated the two germline ends. The CDR3 is 14 amino acids. Germline V lookup: CDR1 SEHNR, CDR2 FQNEAQ (reference sequence). CDR3 residues: CASSAQGRGRRAFF. CDR3 bases: TGTGCCAGCAGTGCACAGGGTCGTGGCAGGCGCGCTTTCTTT.

The chain couples TRBV7-2 to TRBJ2-1; no definite D call. Between the trimmed V and J ends, which lost 5 bases and 0 bases, there was a span of 11 bases. The CDR3 contains 15 residues. Germline V gene sequence: CDR1 SGHTA, CDR2 FQGNSA. The CDR3 sequence: CASSRVANSYNEQFF. In DNA, the CDR3 is TGTGCCAGCAGCAGAGTCGCGAACTCCTACAATGAGCAGTTCTTC.

The V call is TRBV7-8, the J call TRBJ1-3, with D possibly being TRBD1 (6 bases). Germline lookup yields CDR1 SGHVS and CDR2 FQNEAQ. V shed 4 bases and J shed 2 bases, with 15 bases lying between them. CDR3 length equals 16 residues. CDR3 sequence reads: CASSSYRVWTGNTIYF. The CDR3 region has the DNA TGTGCCAGCAGCTCTTACAGGGTGTGGACTGGAAACACCATATATTTT.

CDR3 loop: CASSQGAGYTF. The CDR3 DNA reads as TGTGCCAGCAGCCAGGGGGCTGGCTACACCTTC. The J gene is TRBJ1-2, the V gene TRBV6-5, with TRBD1 identical over 8 bases. Germline V CDR1 and CDR2: MNHEY, SVGAGI. The ends lost 6 bases at V and 7 bases at J; junction bases unmatched: 1. CDR3 size: 11 residues.

The chain is built from TRBV19 and TRBJ2-2; the match to TRBD2 covers 10 bases. Germline CDR1 reads LNHDA; CDR2 reads SQIVND (reference sequence). CDR3 size: 16 residues. J lost 4 bases, V lost 5 bases, and 7 bases had no gene match. CDR3 region: CASSLAGGSPTGELFF. CDR3 nucleotide sequence: TGTGCCAGTAGTTTAGCGGGGGGTAGTCCCACCGGGGAGCTGTTTTTT.

V gene TRBV6-1 combines with J gene TRBJ1-6; the match to TRBD1 covers 8 bases. The CDR3 covers 16 residues. The germline V gene encodes CDR1 MNHNS and CDR2 SASEGT. Trimming at V came to 1 base and at J to 6 bases, leaving 5 bases not matched to a gene. CDR3 DNA sequence: TGTGCCAGCAGTGAAGTAGAAGGACAGGGTAATTCACCCCTCCACTTT. This sequence encodes CASSEVEGQGNSPLHF.

J is TRBJ2-1 and V is TRBV18, with D possibly matching TRBD1 (6 bases). Trimming left V 6 bases short and J 8 bases short, with 17 bases between. The V gene's germline CDR1 is KGHSH and CDR2 LQKENI. The CDR3 totals 14 residues. As DNA, the CDR3 is TGTGCCAGCTCCCTTGACACAGGGTCCGATGAGCAGTTCTTC. It encodes CASSLDTGSDEQFF. Together with reference TRBV18 and TRBJ2-1, the CDR3 gives the full variable domain: NAGVMQNPRHLVRRRGQEARLRCSPMKGHSHVYWYRQLPEEGLKFMVYLQKENIIDESGMPKERFSAEFPKEGPSILRIQQVVRGDSAAYFCASSLDTGSDEQFFGPGTRLTVL.

A single count supports this clone. This chain links TRBV11-2 with TRBJ2-5; D may be TRBD2 (6 bases). Germline CDR1 and CDR2: SGHAT and FQNNGV. The ends were cut back, 5 bases at V and 5 bases at J, with 18 bases in the middle. The CDR3 extends over 15 amino acids. The chain's CDR3 is CASSPPQEGWETQYF. DNA of the CDR3: TGTGCCAGCAGCCCACCTCAGGAGGGTTGGGAGACCCAGTACTTC.

The chain uses TRBV2 and TRBJ2-5, with 7 bases aligning to TRBD1. The CDR3 covers 17 residues. CDR1 is SNHLY and CDR2 is FYNNEI in the germline V gene. V gave up 6 bases and J gave up 4 bases; unmatched junction bases: 17. The CDR3 bases are TGTGCCAGCAGGTTCGACAAGACAGGGTGGGGCGGAGAGACCCAGTACTTC. The encoded protein is CASRFDKTGWGGETQYF.

The V call is TRBV14, the J call TRBJ2-1; D uncertain. V lost 1 base and J lost 0, with 7 bases in between. Germline V gives CDR1 SGHDN, CDR2 FVKESK. This CDR3 comprises 15 residues. The CDR3 here is CASSQGTASYNEQFF. The CDR3 nucleotides read TGTGCCAGCAGCCAAGGAACAGCCTCCTACAATGAGCAGTTCTTC.

The chain uses TRBV30 and TRBJ2-3; 7 nucleotides align to TRBD2. This CDR3 is 14 amino acids long. Germline V lookup: CDR1 GTSNPN, CDR2 SVGIG (reference sequence). The V gene end was trimmed by 4 bases and the J gene end by 2 bases; junction bases not matched to a gene: 6. The CDR3 DNA reads as TGTGCCTGGAAGGGGAGCGGGGCCACAGATACGCAGTATTTT. Encoded protein: CAWKGSGATDTQYF. The full variable domain, completed using reference TRBV30 and TRBJ2-3, is SQTIHQWPATLVQPVGSPLSLECTVEGTSNPNLYWYRQAAGRGLQLLFYSVGIGQISSEVPQNLSASRPQDRQFILSSKKLLLSDSGFYLCAWKGSGATDTQYFGPGTRLTVL.

This clone was recorded once. V and J are TRBV9 and TRBJ1-4; a possible D gene is TRBD1 (5 bases). From germline, CDR1 is SGDLS and CDR2 YYNGEE. The V end was cut by 4 bases, the J end by 5 bases, with 15 bases between. The CDR3 spans 15 residues. The CDR3 DNA reads as TGTGCCAGCAGCCCCCAAGGGGATAGAAATGAAAAACTGTTTTTT. Its translation is CASSPQGDRNEKLFF.

Only a few counts were recorded for this clone. The chain combines TRBV29-1 with TRBJ1-2, with D perhaps TRBD1 (5 bases). Germline assignment: CDR1 SQVTM and CDR2 ANQGSEA. This CDR3 is 10 amino acids long. The V end lost 8 bases, the J end lost 7 bases, and 11 bases lay between the germline ends. CDR3 protein: CSIDQGGYTF. For the CDR3, the DNA is TGCAGCATAGACCAGGGTGGCTACACCTTC.

This chain joins TRBV7-9 and TRBJ2-2; D perhaps matches TRBD1 (5 bases). Trimming took off 3 bases at V and 7 bases at J, with 15 bases between the two ends. CDR1 SEHNR and CDR2 FQNEAQ come from the germline V gene (reference sequence). This CDR3 comprises 15 residues. The CDR3 sequence is CASSLGREYYGELFF. CDR3 DNA sequence: TGTGCCAGCAGCTTGGGCAGGGAATATTACGGGGAGCTGTTTTTT.

The chain employs TRBV5-4 and TRBJ2-2; 7 bases align to TRBD1. Losses at the gene ends were 4 bases for V and 5 bases for J; bases not matched to a gene: 8. The CDR3 loop spans 15 amino acids. From germline, CDR1 is SGHNT and CDR2 YYREEE (reference sequence). The CDR3 is CASSTRTGRTGELFF. CDR3 coding DNA: TGTGCCAGCAGCACCCGGACAGGAAGGACCGGGGAGCTGTTTTTT.

The gene calls are TRBV5-1 and TRBJ1-2; the match to TRBD1 covers 9 bases. The germline CDR1 and CDR2 sequences are SGHRS and YFSETQ. CDR3 length: 14 residues. V shed 4 bases, J shed 2 bases, and the junction held 3 bases outside the gene matches. CDR3 sequence (DNA): TGCGCCAGCAGCCCTGGACAGGGGAACTATGGCTACACCTTC. It yields the protein CASSPGQGNYGYTF. Based on the CDR3 plus reference TRBV5-1 and TRBJ1-2, the full variable domain is KAGVTQTPRYLIKTRGQQVTLSCSPISGHRSVSWYQQTPGQGLQFLFEYFSETQRNKGNFPGRFSGRQFSNSRSEMNVSTLELGDSALYLCASSPGQGNYGYTFGSGTRLTVV.

The chain links TRBV14 to TRBJ2-5, with a possible D match to TRBD1 (5 bases). Germline values: CDR1 SGHDN, CDR2 FVKESK. This CDR3 spans 12 amino acids. V lost 4 bases and J lost 5, with 8 bases in between. This CDR3 is CASSRPGETQYF. CDR3 bases: TGTGCCAGCAGCCGACCAGGGGAGACCCAGTACTTC. Supplemented by reference TRBV14 and TRBJ2-5, the full variable domain reads EAGVTQFPSHSVIEKGQTVTLRCDPISGHDNLYWYRRVMGKEIKFLLHFVKESKQDESGMPNNRFLAERTGGTYSTLKVQPAELEDSGVYFCASSRPGETQYFGPGTRLLVL.

This clone was recorded a few times. CDR3 DNA: TGTGCCAGCAGCCCCCCCGGACAGGGGACGGTAACCTTC. Its translation: CASSPPGQGTVTF. The chain has TRBV3-1 (or the pseudogene TRBV3-2) and TRBJ1-2; 9 bases match TRBD1. V dropped 4 bases and J dropped 14; count of bases not matched to a gene: 11. This CDR3 is built from 13 residues. In germline, CDR1 is LGHDT, CDR2 YNNKEL (reference sequence).